Listed below are T cell receptor beta chains from one sample, sequenced in a study of cytomegalovirus exposure and HLA in healthy donors. Libraries were prepared by immunoSEQ multiplex PCR; TCRdb keeps only in-frame clonotypes and omits some of them. The table shows about 150,000 clones, with about 79% occurring only once. The source material was PBMCs. The receptors derive from a male donor in good health and CMV-seronegative. Each CDR3 is given without its conserved first and last residue. D genes are given only for firm matches. Size is omitted from some rows. Given values are once, few, many or a class for expanded clones.

j_call | clone_size | v_call | d_call | cdr3_aa
TRBJ2-7 | - | TRBV7-8 | - | ASSLAQVSHEQY
TRBJ2-5 | - | TRBV7-9 | TRBD2 | ASSFPGLAGTQETQY
TRBJ2-5 | - | TRBV7-9 | TRBD2 | SSSPRTSGGRETQY
TRBJ1-5 | few | TRBV12-5 | TRBD1 | ASARDRANQPQH
TRBJ1-4 | - | TRBV5-1 | - | ASSLAEGGFREKLF
TRBJ2-5 | - | TRBV18 | - | ASSGPGNSEEQY
TRBJ1-1 | - | TRBV2 | - | ASSPRENTEAF
TRBJ1-2 | - | TRBV4-2 | - | ASSQDLSRQGMGYT
TRBJ1-5 | - | TRBV28 | - | ASSLGTSGPPPQH
TRBJ1-5 | few | TRBV19 | - | ASSIDPETANQPQH
TRBJ1-2 | - | TRBV9 | - | ASSLTAGRDGGYT
TRBJ2-1 | - | TRBV7-3 | - | ASSFGGAYNEQF
TRBJ2-7 | - | TRBV2 | - | ASREIYEQY
TRBJ1-5 | - | TRBV5-6 | - | ASSGIHSNQPQH
TRBJ1-5 | - | TRBV6-5 | TRBD1 | ASRPRQGNQPQH
TRBJ2-7 | once | TRBV7-9 | - | SSSFQGVEQY
TRBJ2-3 | - | TRBV23-1 | TRBD2 | ASSHLRTSGSRTDTQY
TRBJ2-7 | - | TRBV7-2 | - | ASSPRDTSYEQY
TRBJ2-1 | - | TRBV15 | - | ATNKGQYNEQF
TRBJ2-7 | once | TRBV9 | - | ASSVGGSSAYEQY
TRBJ2-1 | - | TRBV7-8 | - | ASSLVHSGDEQF
TRBJ1-1 | - | TRBV11-1 | TRBD1 | ASSFPPQGANTEAF
TRBJ1-5 | - | TRBV12-5 | - | ASGLQNQPQH
TRBJ2-5 | - | TRBV7-2 | - | ASSLSGQETQY
TRBJ1-4 | - | TRBV30 | - | AWRRPGSEKLF
TRBJ2-5 | few | TRBV29-1 | - | SVRVLAETQY
TRBJ2-7 | - | TRBV5-4 | - | ASSLTGTYEQY
TRBJ2-7 | - | TRBV5-1 | - | ASSLATAREQY
TRBJ1-4 | - | TRBV7-9 | - | ARRPGVGEKLF
TRBJ2-2 | - | TRBV6-5 | TRBD1 | ASSYGGNRGTGELF
TRBJ2-1 | once | TRBV29-1 | TRBD2 | SAGKSSWTSAYNEQF
TRBJ2-3 | - | TRBV7-9 | - | ASSSEWSTDTQY
TRBJ2-1 | - | TRBV7-2 | TRBD2 | ASTAPGGSSYNEQF
TRBJ1-1 | - | TRBV7-3 | TRBD1 | ASSLGQGLNTEAF
TRBJ1-2 | - | TRBV19 | - | ASSIDPGKLYGYT
TRBJ1-1 | - | TRBV2 | - | ASRGRGYTEAF
TRBJ1-5 | - | TRBV5-6 | - | ASSFLGAQGQPQH
TRBJ2-1 | once | TRBV27 | - | ASSPRNDEQF
TRBJ1-5 | once | TRBV7-2 | TRBD1 | ASSPDRGVVQPQH
TRBJ1-5 | - | TRBV4-2 | - | ASSQEETAPSPQH
TRBJ1-1 | once | TRBV5-1 | - | ASSRTGTTEAF
TRBJ1-5 | - | TRBV19 | TRBD1 | ASKGQINQPQH
TRBJ1-2 | - | TRBV18 | TRBD1 | ASSLDRVYGYT
TRBJ2-5 | - | TRBV9 | TRBD2 | ASSEGLAGFYQETQY
TRBJ1-5 | - | TRBV7-2 | TRBD1 | ASSLRGQGPNQPQH
TRBJ1-1 | - | TRBV9 | - | ASSSQGTGNTEAF